This T cell receptor (beta chain) stems from a study of blood T cells in healthy people across ages. General study results and limits: Among T cells, TCR beta diversity per million cells dropped roughly linearly as age rose.

The use of a sample-barcoded 5' primer and a J-beta primer mix characterized a second PCR of roughly 7 to 11 cycles. TCRdb independently ran MiXCR on the 5' RACE reads; one entry per CDR3 protein. The profile shows 750,000 to 1,000,000 distinct CDR3 sequences, around 29% of them singletons. This clonotype was detected ten times or more. What it recognizes is unknown. Approximately 10 milliliters was the volume of peripheral blood drawn from each donor. V lost 5 bases to trimming and J lost 1 base, with 11 bases between them. The CDR3 extends over 14 amino acids. Germline CDR1 and CDR2: MNHEY and SMNVEV (reference sequence). The sample also formed part of further work on T cells of mothers and their children. As reported in that work: The donors comprised six children and their three healthy Caucasian mothers.

This sequence was found in a woman in her thirties or forties in good health. The source material was blood. The chain carries TRBV27 and TRBJ2-5, with D possibly TRBD1 on 6 matching bases. The CDR3 region is CASSRRDTQETQYF. The CDR3 DNA reads TGTGCCAGCAGTCGCCGGGACACCCAAGAGACCCAGTACTTC.